The entry below gives a single T cell receptor beta chain sequence along with its context. TCRdb's table, derived via immunoSEQ multiplex PCR, lists solely in-frame clones and lacks some. Seen here are roughly 150,000 clones, around 87% observed once, and the top ten hold 6% to 8%. The source of the sample is a study of T cell responses to AZD1222 COVID-19 vaccine. J gave up 4 bases and V 4 bases, and 10 bases lay outside the gene matches. Per germline, CDR1 SGHTA and CDR2 FQGNSA. CDR3 length: 15 residues. This TCR was sampled from an adult in good health. The source material was peripheral blood, sampled on day 0 of AZD1222 vaccination. The chain uses TRBV7-2 and TRBJ2-7, with TRBD1 matching 7 bases. Here the CDR3 DNA reads TGTGCCAGCAGCTCGACAGGGCGTAACTTGTACGAGCAGTACTTC. This codes for CASSSTGRNLYEQYF.